This note documents a single T cell receptor beta chain sequence. The study enrolled patients aged 18 to 65 with newly diagnosed hyperthyroidism of under 2 months' duration. Clinical symptoms, serum thyroxine and TRAb, thyroid ultrasound and orbital computed tomography together formed the diagnostic basis. The sample belongs to a study of T cells in Graves' hyperthyroidism and ophthalmopathy. The source material, RNA transcripts, was used to amplify TCR beta CDR3 regions. HTBI primers drove first-round RT-PCR of the TCR CDR3. TCRdb re-derived calls from the multiplex PCR reads in MiXCR, one entry per CDR3 protein. Among fewer than 750,000 distinct CDR3 sequences listed, just over 45% were seen once. Germline V gene sequence: CDR1 MNHEY, CDR2 SVGEGT. The CDR3 has 19 residues. The V gene end was trimmed by 2 bases and the J gene end by 0 bases; junction bases not matched to a gene: 13.

J is TRBJ1-1 and V is TRBV6-2 or TRBV6-3; TRBD1 matches 9 bases. The sample consisted of peripheral blood or thyroid tissue (not recorded which). This sequence was found in a young woman with Graves' hyperthyroidism. The CDR3 loop reads CASSYITGGESRMNTEAFF. The CDR3 region has the DNA TGTGCCAGCAGTTACATAACAGGGGGCGAAAGTCGAATGAACACTGAAGCTTTCTTT.